The sequence of this T cell receptor beta chain was determined in a study of response to subunit inactivated influenza vaccine. TCRdb re-analysed the RT-PCR reads in MiXCR, keeping a single row per CDR3 protein. The sample holds more than 700,000 distinct CDR3 sequences, around 20% seen once. The trim removed 2 bases at V and 4 bases at J, leaving 4 bases unmatched. Germline CDR1 DFQATT, CDR2 SNEGSKA (reference sequence). The CDR3 covers 14 residues. The TCR originated in a man aged 45-60 years who received an inactivated influenza vaccine. V is TRBV20-1 and J is TRBJ1-2, with 10 bases identical to TRBD1. Here the sequenced sample was PBMCs from blood, taken more than 4 days after vaccination. The CDR3 DNA sequence: TGCAGTGCTAGACCCGGACAGGGGGGCTATGGCTACACCTTC. Amino acid sequence: CSARPGQGGYGYTF.